These 31 T cell receptor beta chains share one sample of origin, sequenced in a study of Ad26.COV2.S vaccination and SARS-CoV-2 variants. The table came from immunoSEQ multiplex PCR; TCRdb's copy has only in-frame clones and leaves some out. The sample yields some 500,000 clones, 89% seen once. The sample's treatment: some 19 received Ad26.COV2.S at low or high dose, single or two shots; 5 received placebo; per-sample allocation not given. On day 63 after the first injection, vaccine and placebo recipients gave samples. The sequences come from peripheral blood, collected in a trial of Ad26.COV2.S vaccine versus placebo. The receptors were gathered from a person aged 18-65 years who received the Ad26.COV2.S COVID-19 vaccine or a placebo.

The J gene is TRBJ1-4, the V gene TRBV30; D gene ambiguous. The ends were cut back, 0 bases at V and 6 bases at J, with 5 bases in the middle. Germline CDR1 and CDR2: GTSNPN and SVGIG (reference sequence). CDR3 length: 12 amino acids. The CDR3 spells CAWSVSHEKLFF. CDR3 nucleotide sequence: TGTGCCTGGAGTGTCTCGCATGAAAAACTGTTTTTT.

This chain links TRBV20-1 with TRBJ2-5; D gene unclear. The CDR3 is 11 residues long. Germline-derived CDR1 and CDR2 are DFQATT and SNEGSKA (reference sequence). V gave up 6 bases and J gave up 5 bases, with 10 bases separating them. The CDR3 sequence: CSAEEGETQYF. DNA of the CDR3: TGCAGTGCCGAAGAAGGGGAGACCCAGTACTTC.

V gene TRBV29-1 combines with J gene TRBJ1-4; D remains unclear. V gave up 6 bases and J gave up 8 bases, with 13 bases separating them. The germline V gene encodes CDR1 SQVTM and CDR2 ANQGSEA. The CDR3 runs to 12 residues. CDR3 amino acids: CSVGDSGEKLFF. In nucleotides, the CDR3 is TGCAGCGTGGGAGATAGTGGGGAAAAACTGTTTTTT. Complete variable domain (other parts from reference TRBV29-1 and TRBJ1-4): SAVISQKPSRDICQRGTSLTIQCQVDSQVTMMFWYRQQPGQSLTLIATANQGSEATYESGFVIDKFPISRPNLTFSTLTVSNMSPEDSSIYLCSVGDSGEKLFFGSGTQLSVL.

V usage is TRBV5-4 and J usage is TRBJ2-3; 11 positions match TRBD2. Trimming at V came to 3 bases and at J to 2 bases, leaving 5 bases not matched to a gene. The CDR3 length is 16 residues. Germline-derived CDR1 and CDR2 are SGHNT and YYREEE (reference sequence). The CDR3, as DNA: TGTGCCAGCAGCTCCCCTAGCGGGAGGAACACAGATACGCAGTATTTT. It translates to CASSSPSGRNTDTQYF.

The chain joins TRBV19 to TRBJ2-2; no clear D. CDR1 and CDR2 from the germline V gene are LNHDA and SQIVND (reference sequence). This CDR3 spans 14 amino acids. V lost 7 bases and J lost 4, with 13 bases in between. The CDR3 loop is CASMRLSGTGELFF. The CDR3 nucleotides read TGTGCCAGTATGCGACTGTCGGGCACCGGGGAGCTGTTTTTT.

This clone has just a few counts. V and J are TRBV4-1 and TRBJ1-2, with 9 bases identical to TRBD1. Germline V gives CDR1 MGHRA, CDR2 YSYEKL. The CDR3 loop spans 16 amino acids. V trimming: 4 bases; J trimming: 5 bases; junction bases outside the gene matches: 11. The CDR3 region has the DNA TGCGCCAGCAGCCCTTACGACAGGGGGTTACAATATGGCTACACCTTC. Translating it yields CASSPYDRGLQYGYTF.

V usage is TRBV9 and J usage is TRBJ2-1, with 8 positions matching TRBD2. After removal of 0 bases from V and 10 bases from J, the junction contained 12 bases not matched to a gene. The length of the CDR3 is 16 residues. Germline lookup yields CDR1 SGDLS and CDR2 YYNGEE. DNA of the CDR3: TGTGCCAGCAGCGTAGAGGTTAGCGGGGCCTTAGGAGAGCAGTTCTTC. Its protein product is CASSVEVSGALGEQFF.

The chain employs TRBV7-2 and TRBJ2-1, with D possibly TRBD2 on 5 matching bases. Germline V gene lookup returns CDR1 SGHTA and CDR2 FQGNSA. The CDR3 runs 15 residues. V lost 5 bases to trimming and J lost 4 bases, with 15 bases between them. This CDR3 is CASSPRRQPYNEQFF. The CDR3 DNA reads TGTGCCAGCAGCCCTCGGAGGCAGCCTTACAATGAGCAGTTCTTC.

In DNA form, the CDR3 reads TGTGCCAGCAGTTCCCGGGGGGCCGGGGAGCTGTTTTTT. It yields the protein CASSSRGAGELFF. This sequence joins TRBV6-6 and TRBJ2-2; 7 nucleotides match TRBD2. Germline values: CDR1 MNHNY, CDR2 SVGAGI (reference sequence). V dropped 4 bases and J dropped 6; count of bases not matched to a gene: 2. The CDR3 spans 13 residues.

The count of this clone is one. The chain employs TRBV9 and TRBJ2-3; D is tentatively TRBD1 or TRBD2 (5 bases each). The CDR3 consists of 13 residues. V lost 0 bases, J lost 8 bases, and 10 bases lay in between. Germline V gene data show CDR1 as SGDLS and CDR2 as YYNGEE. The CDR3 DNA sequence: TGTGCCAGCAGCGTAGGGGACCGAAGTACGCAGTATTTT. It yields the protein CASSVGDRSTQYF. The entire variable domain, with the rest obtained from reference TRBV9 and TRBJ2-3, is as follows: DSGVTQTPKHLITATGQRVTLRCSPRSGDLSVYWYQQSLDQGLQFLIQYYNGEERAKGNILERFSAQQFPDLHSELNLSSLELGDSALYFCASSVGDRSTQYFGPGTRLTVL.

The V and J genes are TRBV27 and TRBJ1-6; maybe TRBD1 (6 bases). CDR3 length: 15 residues. V gave up 3 bases and J gave up 8 bases, with 14 bases separating them. Germline CDR1 MNHEY, CDR2 SMNVEV (reference sequence). This chain's CDR3 is CASSFNGGGDSPLHF. The CDR3 DNA sequence: TGTGCCAGCAGTTTCAATGGGGGGGGCGATTCACCCCTCCACTTT.

The rearrangement joins TRBV7-2 to TRBJ1-1, with no clear D. The germline V gene has CDR1 SGHTA and CDR2 FQGNSA. This CDR3 has 14 residues. V lost 3 bases to trimming and J lost 3 bases, with 11 bases between them. The CDR3 DNA reads as TGTGCCAGCAGCTTGTCCCGACTCCACACTGAAGCTTTCTTT. It is translated as CASSLSRLHTEAFF.

The gene calls are TRBV4-1 and TRBJ1-6; the match to TRBD1 covers 7 bases. Germline values: CDR1 MGHRA, CDR2 YSYEKL. V lost 2 bases, J lost 13 bases, and 5 bases stayed unmatched. The CDR3 extends over 13 amino acids. CDR3 nucleotides: TGCGCCAGCAGCCAACTGACAGGGAGGCCCCTCCACTTT. Encoded protein: CASSQLTGRPLHF.

The chain combines TRBV10-3 with TRBJ2-2; D possibly corresponds to TRBD1 (5 bases). Germline-derived CDR1 and CDR2 are ENHRY and SYGVKD. The germline V and J ends were trimmed by 6 bases and 1 base, with 12 bases remaining between them. This CDR3 region has 15 residues. As DNA, the CDR3 is TGTGCCATCAGAACAGGTCTCGTGAACACCGGGGAGCTGTTTTTT. Protein: CAIRTGLVNTGELFF.

The chain has TRBV2 and TRBJ2-1; the D gene is possibly TRBD2 (6 bases). With 6 bases removed from V and 0 bases from J, the gap between germline ends came to 15 bases. Germline-derived CDR1 and CDR2 are SNHLY and FYNNEI. The CDR3 is made up of 16 amino acids. The CDR3 nucleotides are TGTGCCAGCAGACAAGCGGGTAGCGACTCCTACAATGAGCAGTTCTTC. This sequence encodes CASRQAGSDSYNEQFF.

V and J are TRBV28 and TRBJ1-3; D remains unclear. The CDR3 is made up of 13 amino acids. V dropped 6 bases and J dropped 3 bases, with 9 bases sitting between them. Germline CDR1 MDHEN, CDR2 SYDVKM. The CDR3 region is CASRPSGGNTIYF. The DNA of the CDR3 is TGTGCCAGCAGGCCGAGCGGTGGAAACACCATATATTTT.

V gene TRBV5-1 combines with J gene TRBJ2-5; no clear D. Germline V gives CDR1 SGHRS, CDR2 YFSETQ. V lost 5 bases and J lost 1, with 12 bases in between. The CDR3 spans 14 residues. The CDR3 DNA reads as TGCGCCAGCAGAACCGTAGGATTCCAAGAGACCCAGTACTTC. Translation: CASRTVGFQETQYF.

This chain uses TRBV29-1 with TRBJ1-5; D gene ambiguous. V was cut by 5 bases and J by 7 bases, with 18 bases left in between. Germline V gives CDR1 SQVTM, CDR2 ANQGSEA. This CDR3 contains 14 residues. The chain's CDR3 is CSVSGMSPGQPQHF. CDR3 bases: TGCAGCGTTTCGGGGATGAGCCCGGGGCAGCCCCAGCATTTT.

The chain has TRBV2 and TRBJ2-2; TRBD2 might be the D (6 bases). The length of the CDR3 is 13 residues. Deletions cut 10 bases from V and 7 bases from J, with 16 bases between. The germline CDR1 and CDR2 sequences are SNHLY and FYNNEI. In DNA form, the CDR3 reads TGTGCCACCCGGGAGTTATCCTACGGGGAGCTGTTTTTT. This codes for CATRELSYGELFF.

The chain links TRBV29-1 to TRBJ2-3; TRBD2 might be the D (5 bases). Germline V gene data show CDR1 as SQVTM and CDR2 as ANQGSEA. The CDR3 sequence is 15 residues long. The V end was cut by 0 bases, the J end by 6 bases, with 16 bases between. The DNA of the CDR3 is TGCAGCGTTGAAGAGGGAGTATTAGACGGGGATACGCAGTATTTT. Encoded protein: CSVEEGVLDGDTQYF.

This chain uses TRBV9 with TRBJ2-7; possible D gene TRBD2, 5 bases. Germline CDR1 is SGDLS and CDR2 is YYNGEE. V was clipped by 4 bases and J by 4 bases, with 18 bases between them. The length of the CDR3 is 15 residues. This chain's CDR3 is CASSTGSSNYYEQYF. Here the CDR3 DNA reads TGTGCCAGCAGCACCGGGTCTAGCAACTATTACGAGCAGTACTTC. The variable domain in full, completed from reference TRBV9 and TRBJ2-7, reads DSGVTQTPKHLITATGQRVTLRCSPRSGDLSVYWYQQSLDQGLQFLIQYYNGEERAKGNILERFSAQQFPDLHSELNLSSLELGDSALYFCASSTGSSNYYEQYFGPGTRLTVT.

V gene TRBV6-5 combines with J gene TRBJ1-2; D call uncertain. Trimming removed 0 bases at V and 3 bases at J, with 11 bases between. This CDR3 is built from 15 residues. Germline loops: CDR1 MNHEY, CDR2 SVGAGI. In DNA form, the CDR3 reads TGTGCCAGCAGTTACTCGCACGGGTGGGACTATGGCTACACCTTC. This encodes CASSYSHGWDYGYTF.

The V and J genes are TRBV29-1 and TRBJ2-4; the D is unclear. Germline V lookup: CDR1 SQVTM, CDR2 ANQGSEA. This CDR3 comprises 14 residues. With 4 bases removed from V and 0 bases from J, the gap between germline ends came to 10 bases. The CDR3, as DNA: TGCAGCGTTGCATCCGGCCCAGCCAAAAACATTCAGTACTTC. Amino acid sequence: CSVASGPAKNIQYF.

CDR3 nucleotides: TGTGCCAGCAGCACCACTAGCGGGAGGTCCCATGAGCAGTTCTTC. This translates into CASSTTSGRSHEQFF. V gene TRBV7-2 combines with J gene TRBJ2-1, with 12 bases matching TRBD2. Trimming at V came to 5 bases and at J to 8 bases, leaving 7 bases not matched to a gene. This CDR3 has 15 residues. Germline assignment: CDR1 SGHTA and CDR2 FQGNSA.

The chain links TRBV5-1 to TRBJ2-2, with 9 nucleotides matching TRBD1. This CDR3 has 12 residues. V gave up 8 bases and J gave up 8 bases; unmatched junction bases: 4. Germline lookup yields CDR1 SGHRS and CDR2 YFSETQ. CDR3 coding DNA: TGCGCCAGTAGACAGGGGGAAGGGGAGCTGTTTTTT. This sequence encodes CASRQGEGELFF.

The chain carries TRBV9 and TRBJ2-3; 11 nucleotides agree with TRBD1. V lost 2 bases, J lost 4 bases, and 15 bases stayed unmatched. Looked up from germline, CDR1 is SGDLS and CDR2 is YYNGEE. CDR3 length equals 19 residues. The CDR3 is CASSVASGDRGAASDTQYF. CDR3 nucleotide sequence: TGTGCCAGCAGCGTCGCAAGCGGGGACAGGGGGGCGGCATCAGATACGCAGTATTTT.

The genes are TRBV3-1 (or the pseudogene TRBV3-2) and TRBJ1-1; weak D call: TRBD1 (5 bases). Germline CDR1 LGHDT, CDR2 YNNKEL (reference sequence). Trimming stripped 1 base from V and 10 bases from J, with 16 bases between. This CDR3 is 14 amino acids long. This CDR3 is CASSQAVIGDGAFF. CDR3 sequence (DNA): TGTGCCAGCAGCCAAGCGGTGATTGGGGACGGAGCTTTCTTT.

Of note for this clone: The CDR3 does not close with the conserved phenylalanine or tryptophan, likely indicating a read error. The limits of the CDR3 on the DNA are not certain, so only TCRdb's listed CDR3 is given. The V call is TRBV6-2 or TRBV6-3, the J call TRBJ2-3. Germline CDR1 reads MNHEY; CDR2 reads SVGEGT. The CDR3 spans 10 residues, counting both ends. The CDR3 protein is CASSAGTKGA.

The CDR3 region is CASSLGHRVNQPQHF. The CDR3 DNA reads as TGTGCCAGCAGCTTAGGTCACAGGGTAAATCAGCCCCAGCATTTT. This chain joins TRBV11-2 and TRBJ1-5; D is perhaps TRBD1 (6 bases). The germline V and J ends were trimmed by 1 base and 4 bases, with 11 bases remaining between them. CDR1 is SGHAT and CDR2 is FQNNGV in the germline V gene. The CDR3 covers 15 residues.

The J gene is TRBJ2-1, the V gene TRBV28; the D is unclear. CDR3 length: 14 residues. Germline CDR1 and CDR2: MDHEN and SYDVKM. Trimming took off 4 bases at V and 5 bases at J, with 12 bases between the two ends. DNA of the CDR3: TGTGCCAGCAGTTCCCCGGGTGGGAACAATGAGCAGTTCTTC. It yields the protein CASSSPGGNNEQFF.

The rearrangement uses TRBV13 and TRBJ2-2, with D unclear. V gave up 5 bases and J gave up 4 bases, with 17 bases separating them. The germline V gene encodes CDR1 PRHDT and CDR2 FYEKMQ (reference sequence). This CDR3 has 16 residues. CDR3 in amino acids: CASSAGNLRSTGELFF. CDR3 DNA sequence: TGTGCCAGCAGCGCCGGAAATCTGAGGAGCACCGGGGAGCTGTTTTTT. Looking up the rest from reference TRBV13 and TRBJ2-2 gives the full variable domain: AAGVIQSPRHLIKEKRETATLKCYPIPRHDTVYWYQQGPGQDPQFLISFYEKMQSDKGSIPDRFSAQQFSDYHSELNMSSLELGDSALYFCASSAGNLRSTGELFFGEGSRLTVL.